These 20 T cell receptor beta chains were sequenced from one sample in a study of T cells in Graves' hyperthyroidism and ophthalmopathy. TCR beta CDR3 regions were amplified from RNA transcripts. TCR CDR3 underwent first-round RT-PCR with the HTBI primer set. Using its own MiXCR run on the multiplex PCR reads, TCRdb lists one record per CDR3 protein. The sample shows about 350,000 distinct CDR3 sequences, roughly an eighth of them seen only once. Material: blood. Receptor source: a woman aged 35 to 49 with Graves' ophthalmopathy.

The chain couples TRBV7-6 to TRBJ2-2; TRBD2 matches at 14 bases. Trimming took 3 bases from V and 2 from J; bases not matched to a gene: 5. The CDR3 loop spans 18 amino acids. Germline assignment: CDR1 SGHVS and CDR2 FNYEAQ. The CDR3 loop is CASSLRGLAGGNTGELFF. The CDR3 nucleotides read TGTGCCAGCAGCTTGAGAGGACTAGCGGGGGGAAACACCGGGGAGCTGTTTTTT.

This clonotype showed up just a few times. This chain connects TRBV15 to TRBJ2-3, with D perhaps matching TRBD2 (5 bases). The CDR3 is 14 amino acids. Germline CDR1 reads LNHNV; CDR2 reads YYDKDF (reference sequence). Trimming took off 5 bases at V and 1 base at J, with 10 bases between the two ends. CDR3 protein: CATSVYGGTDTQYF. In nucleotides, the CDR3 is TGTGCCACCAGCGTTTACGGGGGCACAGATACGCAGTATTTT.

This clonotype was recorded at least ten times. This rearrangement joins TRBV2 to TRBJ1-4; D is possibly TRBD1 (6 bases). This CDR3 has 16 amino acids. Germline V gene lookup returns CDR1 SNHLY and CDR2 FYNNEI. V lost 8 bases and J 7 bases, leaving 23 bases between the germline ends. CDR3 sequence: CASAYGLGGAAEKLFF. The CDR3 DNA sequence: TGTGCCAGCGCGTACGGTCTGGGGGGGGCAGCTGAAAAACTGTTTTTT.

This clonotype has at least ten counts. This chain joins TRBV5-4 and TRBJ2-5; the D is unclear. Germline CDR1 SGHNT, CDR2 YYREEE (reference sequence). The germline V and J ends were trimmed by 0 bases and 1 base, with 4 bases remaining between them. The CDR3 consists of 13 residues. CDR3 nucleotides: TGTGCCAGCAGCTTGGAACGCCAAGAGACCCAGTACTTC. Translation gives CASSLERQETQYF. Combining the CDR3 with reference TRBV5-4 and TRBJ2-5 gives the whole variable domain ETGVTQSPTHLIKTRGQQVTLRCSSQSGHNTVSWYQQALGQGPQFIFQYYREEENGRGNFPPRFSGLQFPNYSSELNVNALELDDSALYLCASSLERQETQYFGPGTRLLVL.

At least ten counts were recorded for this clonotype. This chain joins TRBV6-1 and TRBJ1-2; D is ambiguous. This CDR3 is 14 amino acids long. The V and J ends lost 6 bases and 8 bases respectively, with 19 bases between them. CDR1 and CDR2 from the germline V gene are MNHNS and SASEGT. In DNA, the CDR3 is TGTGCCAGCAGGACGACATACGATTCGGGGGGCTACACCTTC. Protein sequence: CASRTTYDSGGYTF.

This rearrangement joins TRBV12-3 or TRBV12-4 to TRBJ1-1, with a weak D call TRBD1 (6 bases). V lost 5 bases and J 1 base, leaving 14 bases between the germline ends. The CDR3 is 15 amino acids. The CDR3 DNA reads TGTGCCAGCAGTCCCACCAAGACAGGGAACACTGAAGCTTTCTTT. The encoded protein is CASSPTKTGNTEAFF.

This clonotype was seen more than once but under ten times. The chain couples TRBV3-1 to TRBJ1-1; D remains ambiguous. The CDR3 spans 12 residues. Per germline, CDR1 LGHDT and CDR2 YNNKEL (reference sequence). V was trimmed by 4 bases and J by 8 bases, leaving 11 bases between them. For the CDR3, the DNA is TGTGCCAGCAGCCCGAGTGGGGTCGAAGCTTTCTTT. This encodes CASSPSGVEAFF.

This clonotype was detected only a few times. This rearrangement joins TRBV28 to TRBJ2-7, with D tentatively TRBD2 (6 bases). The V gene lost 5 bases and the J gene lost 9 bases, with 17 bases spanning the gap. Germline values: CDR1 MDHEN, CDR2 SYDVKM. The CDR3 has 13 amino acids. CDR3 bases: TGTGCCAGCAGTCCTGTCACGGGGGACCCGCAGTACTTC. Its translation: CASSPVTGDPQYF.

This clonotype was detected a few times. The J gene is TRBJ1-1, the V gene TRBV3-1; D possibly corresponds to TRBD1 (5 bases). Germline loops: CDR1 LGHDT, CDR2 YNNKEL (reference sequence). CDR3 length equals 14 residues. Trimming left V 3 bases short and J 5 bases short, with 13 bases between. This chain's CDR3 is CASSHGAGKTEAFF. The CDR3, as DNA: TGTGCCAGCAGCCACGGGGCAGGTAAGACTGAAGCTTTCTTT.

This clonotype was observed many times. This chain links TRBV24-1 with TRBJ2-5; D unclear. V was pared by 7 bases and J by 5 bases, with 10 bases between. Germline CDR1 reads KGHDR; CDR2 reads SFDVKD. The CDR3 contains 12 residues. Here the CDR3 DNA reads TGTGCCACCAGCGACCCAACGGAGACCCAGTACTTC. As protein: CATSDPTETQYF.

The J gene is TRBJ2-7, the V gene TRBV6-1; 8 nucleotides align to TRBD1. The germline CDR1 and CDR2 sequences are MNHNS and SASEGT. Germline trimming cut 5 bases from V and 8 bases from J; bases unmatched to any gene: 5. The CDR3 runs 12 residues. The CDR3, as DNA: TGTGCCAGCAGTCCGGGGACAGGAAAGCAGTACTTC. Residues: CASSPGTGKQYF.

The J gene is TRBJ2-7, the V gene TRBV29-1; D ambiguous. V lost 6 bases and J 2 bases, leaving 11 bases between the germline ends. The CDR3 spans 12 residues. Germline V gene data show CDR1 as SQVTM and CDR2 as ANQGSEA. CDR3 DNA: TGCAGCGTGAACACGGATACCTACGAGCAGTACTTC. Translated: CSVNTDTYEQYF.

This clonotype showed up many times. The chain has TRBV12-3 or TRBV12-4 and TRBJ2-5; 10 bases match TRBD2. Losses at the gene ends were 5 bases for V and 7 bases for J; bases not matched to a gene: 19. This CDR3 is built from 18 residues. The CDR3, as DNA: TGTGCCAGCAGTCGAAAAACTAGCGGGGTAACTTCACAGGGGACCCAGTACTTC. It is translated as CASSRKTSGVTSQGTQYF.

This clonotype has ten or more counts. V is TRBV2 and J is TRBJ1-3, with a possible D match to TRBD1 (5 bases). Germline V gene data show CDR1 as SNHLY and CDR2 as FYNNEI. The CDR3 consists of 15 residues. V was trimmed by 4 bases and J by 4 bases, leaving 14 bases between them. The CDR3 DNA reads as TGTGCCAGCAGTGGACAACGGGGCGGAGGAAACACCATATATTTT. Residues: CASSGQRGGGNTIYF.

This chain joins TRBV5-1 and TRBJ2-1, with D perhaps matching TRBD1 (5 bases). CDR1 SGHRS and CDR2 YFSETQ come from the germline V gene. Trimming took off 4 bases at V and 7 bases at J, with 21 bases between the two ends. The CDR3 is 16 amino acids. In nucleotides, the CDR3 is TGCGCCAGCAGCAATGAACAGGTGGCCCGGACGAATGAGCAGTTCTTC. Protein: CASSNEQVARTNEQFF.

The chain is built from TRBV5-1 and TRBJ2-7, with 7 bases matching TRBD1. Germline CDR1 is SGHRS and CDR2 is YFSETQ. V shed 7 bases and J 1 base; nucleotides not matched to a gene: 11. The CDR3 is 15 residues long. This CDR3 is CASFSNPGQSYEQYF. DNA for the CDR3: TGCGCCAGCTTTTCGAACCCGGGACAGTCCTACGAGCAGTACTTC.

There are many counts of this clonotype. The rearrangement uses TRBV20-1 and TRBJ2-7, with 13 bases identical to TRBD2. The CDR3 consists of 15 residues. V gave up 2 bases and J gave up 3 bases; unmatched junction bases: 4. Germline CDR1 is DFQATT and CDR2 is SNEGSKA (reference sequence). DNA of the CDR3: TGCAGTGCTAGACCCCGGACTAGCGGGAGCTACGAGCAGTACTTC. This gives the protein CSARPRTSGSYEQYF.

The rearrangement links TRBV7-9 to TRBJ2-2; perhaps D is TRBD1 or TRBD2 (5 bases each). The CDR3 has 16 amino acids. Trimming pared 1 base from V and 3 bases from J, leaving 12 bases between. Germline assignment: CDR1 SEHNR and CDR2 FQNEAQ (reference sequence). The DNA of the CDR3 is TGTGCCAGCAGCTTAGATATACAGGAGGACACCGGGGAGCTGTTTTTT. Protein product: CASSLDIQEDTGELFF.

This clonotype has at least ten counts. The CDR3 here is CSARALGGRDSYNEQFF. The CDR3 nucleotides read TGCAGTGCTAGAGCCCTGGGGGGGCGGGACTCCTACAATGAGCAGTTCTTC. This sequence joins TRBV20-1 and TRBJ2-1; perhaps TRBD2 as D (7 bases). Trimming took 1 base from V and 0 from J, leaving 16 bases between them. The V gene's germline CDR1 is DFQATT and CDR2 SNEGSKA (reference sequence). The CDR3 consists of 17 residues.

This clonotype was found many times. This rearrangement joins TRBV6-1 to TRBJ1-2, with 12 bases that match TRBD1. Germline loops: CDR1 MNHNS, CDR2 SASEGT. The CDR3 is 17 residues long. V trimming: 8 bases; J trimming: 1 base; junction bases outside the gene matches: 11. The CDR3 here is CASRPSGQGALNYGYTF. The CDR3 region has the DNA TGTGCCAGCCGACCTTCGGGACAGGGGGCCCTTAACTATGGCTACACCTTC.